Below are 32 T cell receptor beta chains sequenced from a single sample in a study of beta chain features in type 1 diabetes (dated by TCRdb to the late 2010s). Receptors were amplified or captured by the immunoSEQ multiplex PCR assay. The entire isolated RNA was reverse transcribed using the High Capacity cDNA Reverse Transcription Kit, and thus expressed TCRB transcripts were sequenced. TCRdb obtained this table from immuneACCESS and retained in-frame rearrangements with V and J assigned. These tables miss some clones; where compared with another copy, unresolved V genes account for less than half of the shortfall, and the remainder is unexplained. The table for this sample lists under 150,000 clones; 6% to 7.5% of them were counted only once. Together, the top ten hold roughly 1.5% of the sample. The specimen sequenced was central memory CD4+ T cells from blood. Receptor source: a woman under 40 in good health.

This clone appeared a few times. This CDR3 reads CASSYGTGGIYNEQFF. CDR3 nucleotide sequence: TGTGCCAGCAGTTACGGGACAGGGGGCATCTACAATGAGCAGTTCTTC. The chain has TRBV6-5 and TRBJ2-1, with 12 bases identical to TRBD1. This CDR3 contains 16 residues. Germline CDR1 is MNHEY and CDR2 is SVGAGI. Trimming at V came to 2 bases and at J to 3 bases, leaving 2 bases not matched to a gene.

The chain links TRBV6-5 to TRBJ2-1; 11 bases align to TRBD2. The CDR3 runs 15 residues. Germline V CDR1 and CDR2: MNHEY, SVGAGI. The V and J ends lost 5 bases and 7 bases, in that order; junction bases with no gene match: 7. CDR3 nucleotides: TGTGCCAGCAGTCAACTAGCGGGAGTTGGGAATGAGCAGTTCTTC. Translation: CASSQLAGVGNEQFF.

This clone was detected a few times. V is TRBV2 and J is TRBJ2-3, with a weak D call TRBD2 (6 bases). The V end lost 7 bases, the J end lost 2 bases, and 13 bases lay between the germline ends. This CDR3 has 14 amino acids. Per the germline V gene, CDR1 is SNHLY and CDR2 is FYNNEI. The CDR3 coding sequence is TGTGCCAGCAAGGCGGGGTCCTCCACAGATACGCAGTATTTT. Translation gives CASKAGSSTDTQYF.

This clone was detected only a few times. The V and J genes are TRBV27 and TRBJ1-1; the match to TRBD1 covers 8 bases. Trimming removed 3 bases from V and 0 bases from J; junction bases left unmatched: 3. Per the germline V gene, CDR1 is MNHEY and CDR2 is SMNVEV (reference sequence). The CDR3 length is 15 residues. For the CDR3, the DNA is TGTGCCAGCAGTTTTCGACAGGGGATGAACACTGAAGCTTTCTTT. As protein: CASSFRQGMNTEAFF.

The chain carries TRBV7-9 and TRBJ2-3; 7 bases agree with TRBD1. Looked up from germline, CDR1 is SEHNR and CDR2 is FQNEAQ (reference sequence). Losses at the gene ends were 4 bases for V and 2 bases for J; bases not matched to a gene: 9. The CDR3 runs 16 residues. DNA for the CDR3: TGTGCCAGCAGCTCGACAAACAGGGGCCACACAGATACGCAGTATTTT. Residues: CASSSTNRGHTDTQYF. The full variable domain, in which reference TRBV7-9 and TRBJ2-3 provide the parts outside the CDR3, is DTGVSQNPRHKITKRGQNVTFRCDPISEHNRLYWYRQTLGQGPEFLTYFQNEAQLEKSRLLSDRFSAERPKGSFSTLEIQRTEQGDSAMYLCASSSTNRGHTDTQYFGPGTRLTVL.

The chain joins TRBV18 to TRBJ2-7, with D possibly being TRBD2 (5 bases). Trimming stripped 2 bases from V and 2 bases from J, with 7 bases between. The CDR3 is 13 amino acids. From germline, CDR1 is KGHSH and CDR2 LQKENI. CDR3 coding DNA: TGTGCCAGCTCACCAGAGGGAGCCTACGAGCAGTACTTC. Translating it yields CASSPEGAYEQYF. Together with reference TRBV18 and TRBJ2-7, the CDR3 gives the full variable domain: NAGVMQNPRHLVRRRGQEARLRCSPMKGHSHVYWYRQLPEEGLKFMVYLQKENIIDESGMPKERFSAEFPKEGPSILRIQQVVRGDSAAYFCASSPEGAYEQYFGPGTRLTVT.

This clone was seen a few times. V and J are TRBV7-2 and TRBJ1-1; possible D gene TRBD1, 5 bases. The CDR3 sequence is 14 residues long. Per the germline V gene, CDR1 is SGHTA and CDR2 is FQGNSA. V was clipped by 4 bases and J by 0 bases, with 9 bases between them. The CDR3 coding sequence is TGTGCCAGCAGCTCACAGGTTCTGAACACTGAAGCTTTCTTT. Protein: CASSSQVLNTEAFF.

The rearrangement uses TRBV5-1 and TRBJ1-5; possible D gene TRBD1, 6 bases. This CDR3 contains 16 residues. V lost 4 bases and J lost 2, with 16 bases in between. Germline lookup yields CDR1 SGHRS and CDR2 YFSETQ. CDR3 in DNA: TGCGCCAGCAGCCCGAACCCTCGGACAGGCAATCAGCCCCAGCATTTT. Its translation: CASSPNPRTGNQPQHF. Full variable domain (remainder filled in from reference TRBV5-1 and TRBJ1-5): KAGVTQTPRYLIKTRGQQVTLSCSPISGHRSVSWYQQTPGQGLQFLFEYFSETQRNKGNFPGRFSGRQFSNSRSEMNVSTLELGDSALYLCASSPNPRTGNQPQHFGDGTRLSIL.

This chain connects TRBV19 to TRBJ2-3, with D perhaps TRBD2 (5 bases). The CDR3 has 14 amino acids. Per germline, CDR1 LNHDA and CDR2 SQIVND (reference sequence). Trimming removed 11 bases at V and 2 bases at J, with 17 bases between. CDR3 region: CASSLLGDTDTQYF. The CDR3 coding sequence is TGTGCCTCCTCGTTATTGGGAGACACAGATACGCAGTATTTT.

V is TRBV5-1 and J is TRBJ2-7; D is unclear. Trimming pared 1 base from V and 2 bases from J, leaving 13 bases between. This CDR3 spans 15 amino acids. Germline-derived CDR1 and CDR2 are SGHRS and YFSETQ. CDR3 sequence: CASSLTVSKTYEQYF. The CDR3 DNA follows: TGCGCCAGCAGCTTGACAGTCAGTAAAACCTACGAGCAGTACTTC.

This clone was found a few times. The genes are TRBV28 and TRBJ2-6; 8 bases are a match to TRBD2. Germline trimming cut 5 bases from V and 1 base from J; bases unmatched to any gene: 16. CDR3 length: 20 residues. Germline V CDR1 and CDR2: MDHEN, SYDVKM. CDR3 nucleotides: TGTGCCAGCAGTAGCGTTTCGGGGGGGACCCATTGGTCTGGGGCCAACGTCCTGACTTTC. It specifies CASSSVSGGTHWSGANVLTF.

This clone is judged medium-sized. This sequence joins TRBV5-4 and TRBJ2-3, with 7 bases aligning to TRBD1. The CDR3 runs to 15 residues. The germline V gene has CDR1 SGHNT and CDR2 YYREEE (reference sequence). Germline trimming cut 0 bases from V and 2 bases from J; bases unmatched to any gene: 3. In DNA form, the CDR3 reads TGTGCCAGCAGCTTGGACAGGGGCCTCACAGATACGCAGTATTTT. It specifies CASSLDRGLTDTQYF. The entire variable domain, with the rest obtained from reference TRBV5-4 and TRBJ2-3, is as follows: ETGVTQSPTHLIKTRGQQVTLRCSSQSGHNTVSWYQQALGQGPQFIFQYYREEENGRGNFPPRFSGLQFPNYSSELNVNALELDDSALYLCASSLDRGLTDTQYFGPGTRLTVL.

This clone was seen a handful of times. V is TRBV28 and J is TRBJ2-7; D unresolved. V shed 6 bases and J shed 0 bases, with 9 bases lying between them. Germline V gives CDR1 MDHEN, CDR2 SYDVKM. The CDR3 length is 13 residues. CDR3: CASSAPNSYEQYF. The CDR3 DNA follows: TGTGCCAGCAGCGCGCCGAACTCCTACGAGCAGTACTTC.

This clone was recorded a few times. V gene TRBV5-6 combines with J gene TRBJ2-5, with TRBD2 matching 14 bases. This CDR3 region has 14 residues. CDR1 is SGHDT, CDR2 YYEEEE, per germline. The trim removed 4 bases at V and 7 bases at J, leaving 3 bases unmatched. The CDR3 sequence: CASSAGLAGGTQYF. Here the CDR3 DNA reads TGTGCCAGCAGCGCTGGACTAGCGGGGGGGACCCAGTACTTC.

The chain recombines TRBV7-9 with TRBJ2-3; no clear D. CDR3 length: 14 amino acids. CDR1 and CDR2 (germline): SEHNR, FQNEAQ (reference sequence). With 1 base removed from V and 5 bases from J, the gap between germline ends came to 10 bases. The CDR3 sequence is CASSLDLAVDTQYF. The CDR3 DNA sequence: TGTGCCAGCAGCTTAGATTTGGCTGTAGATACGCAGTATTTT. The variable domain in full, with the rest retrieved from reference TRBV7-9 and TRBJ2-3, is DTGVSQNPRHKITKRGQNVTFRCDPISEHNRLYWYRQTLGQGPEFLTYFQNEAQLEKSRLLSDRFSAERPKGSFSTLEIQRTEQGDSAMYLCASSLDLAVDTQYFGPGTRLTVL.

This clone has a handful of counts. The J gene is TRBJ2-1, the V gene TRBV18; 11 bases line up with TRBD2. This CDR3 has 19 amino acids. CDR1 KGHSH and CDR2 LQKENI come from the germline V gene. With V trimmed by 0 bases and J by 1 base, 8 bases remained unmatched. CDR3 amino acids: CASSPPGTSGNPSYNEQFF. CDR3 bases: TGTGCCAGCTCACCACCTGGGACTAGCGGTAACCCATCCTACAATGAGCAGTTCTTC.

This chain links TRBV15 with TRBJ1-1; no firm D call. This CDR3 is built from 18 residues. Germline V lookup: CDR1 LNHNV, CDR2 YYDKDF (reference sequence). Trimming removed 1 base at V and 1 base at J, with 19 bases between. The CDR3 DNA follows: TGTGCCACCAGCAGAGGGGGAAGGGAGAGCAAATGGAACACTGAAGCTTTCTTT. Protein sequence: CATSRGGRESKWNTEAFF.

This clone has only a few counts. J is TRBJ1-1 and V is TRBV9; a possible D gene is TRBD1 (6 bases). Trimming removed 3 bases at V and 6 bases at J, with 21 bases between. The CDR3 runs 16 residues. Per germline, CDR1 SGDLS and CDR2 YYNGEE. CDR3 region: CASSGGGAGSLAEAFF. The CDR3 bases are TGTGCCAGCAGCGGCGGGGGGGCAGGCTCTTTGGCTGAAGCTTTCTTT.

This clone was seen many times. The gene calls are TRBV27 and TRBJ2-5; 8 nucleotides agree with TRBD2. This CDR3 contains 16 residues. Germline assignment: CDR1 MNHEY and CDR2 SMNVEV (reference sequence). V shed 0 bases and J 4 bases; nucleotides not matched to a gene: 7. For the CDR3, the DNA is TGTGCCAGCAGTTTATCGGGACTAGGGCTTTTAGAGACCCAGTACTTC. Encoded protein: CASSLSGLGLLETQYF.

This clone turned up a few times. This CDR3 is also generated by other DNA sequences in the sample. The CDR3 sequence: CASSPGQDNEQFF. As DNA, the CDR3 is TGTGCCAGCTCACCAGGACAAGACAATGAGCAGTTCTTC. J is TRBJ2-1 and V is TRBV18, with D perhaps TRBD1 (5 bases). With 2 bases removed from V and 5 bases from J, the gap between germline ends came to 7 bases. The germline CDR1 and CDR2 sequences are KGHSH and LQKENI. This CDR3 contains 13 residues. The full variable domain, rest sourced from reference TRBV18 and TRBJ2-1, is NAGVMQNPRHLVRRRGQEARLRCSPMKGHSHVYWYRQLPEEGLKFMVYLQKENIIDESGMPKERFSAEFPKEGPSILRIQQVVRGDSAAYFCASSPGQDNEQFFGPGTRLTVL.

The V and J genes are TRBV4-3 and TRBJ1-5, with a possible D match to TRBD1 (5 bases). V was cut by 0 bases and J by 7 bases, with 13 bases left in between. Germline-derived CDR1 and CDR2 are LGHNA and YSLEER. The CDR3 consists of 15 residues. CDR3 loop: CASSQDGRGWQPQHF. The CDR3 DNA follows: TGCGCCAGCAGCCAAGATGGGAGGGGTTGGCAGCCCCAGCATTTT.

This clone was picked up a small number of times. The gene calls are TRBV28 and TRBJ1-3; D is possibly TRBD1 (5 bases). The CDR3 is 15 amino acids. The germline V gene has CDR1 MDHEN and CDR2 SYDVKM. Trimming pared 6 bases from V and 0 bases from J, leaving 12 bases between. The chain's CDR3 is CASRTTALSGNTIYF. CDR3 DNA sequence: TGTGCCAGCAGGACGACAGCCCTCTCTGGAAACACCATATATTTT.

Concerning this clone itself: Other DNA sequences from this sample encode an identical CDR3 as well. The genes are TRBV7-9 and TRBJ1-5, with TRBD1 identical over 10 bases. CDR1 is SEHNR and CDR2 is FQNEAQ in the germline V gene (reference sequence). The CDR3 is made up of 14 amino acids. V was pared by 3 bases and J by 6 bases, with 2 bases of the junction left unmatched. CDR3 in amino acids: CASSLGQGSQPQHF. The CDR3 DNA is TGTGCCAGCAGCTTGGGACAGGGGTCTCAGCCCCAGCATTTT.

The gene calls are TRBV7-8 and TRBJ2-5, with TRBD1 as a possible D gene (5 bases). The CDR3 has 13 amino acids. Germline V CDR1 and CDR2: SGHVS, FQNEAQ. Between the trimmed V and J ends, which lost 7 bases and 7 bases, there was a span of 16 bases. The CDR3 DNA follows: TGTGCCAGCAAGCAGACAGACACGGGGACCCAGTACTTC. It is translated as CASKQTDTGTQYF.

This clone was recorded a few times. The CDR3 DNA reads TGTGCCAGCAGCCCAGGGGGCAGTTGGGGCTATGGCTACACCTTC. Residues: CASSPGGSWGYGYTF. V usage is TRBV7-3 and J usage is TRBJ1-2; 8 bases are a match to TRBD1. With 5 bases clipped from V and 4 bases from J, the junction kept 9 bases outside the gene matches. Germline CDR1 SGHTA, CDR2 FQGTGA. This CDR3 comprises 15 residues.

The V call is TRBV7-8, the J call TRBJ2-4, with unresolved D. Germline-derived CDR1 and CDR2 are SGHVS and FQNEAQ. The CDR3 contains 16 residues. Trimming left V 5 bases short and J 2 bases short, with 16 bases between. The CDR3 loop is CASSPNRRESKNIQYF. For the CDR3, the DNA is TGTGCCAGCAGCCCGAACCGGAGAGAATCCAAAAACATTCAGTACTTC.

The chain is built from TRBV29-1 and TRBJ2-7; 8 bases are shared with TRBD2. The germline CDR1 and CDR2 sequences are SQVTM and ANQGSEA. CDR3 length: 13 residues. V shed 6 bases, J shed 3 bases, and the junction held 7 bases outside the gene matches. The CDR3 spells CSVTRTSGYEQYF. DNA of the CDR3: TGCAGCGTGACCAGAACTAGCGGCTACGAGCAGTACTTC.

The sample holds a few counts of this clone. Other DNA variants within this sample encode the same CDR3. The chain carries TRBV6-5 and TRBJ2-5; the D gene is possibly TRBD2 (6 bases). This CDR3 is 13 amino acids long. Trimming left V 5 bases short and J 5 bases short, with 12 bases between. Germline CDR1 reads MNHEY; CDR2 reads SVGAGI. CDR3 DNA sequence: TGTGCCAGCAGTCCTACAGGAGGGGAGACCCAGTACTTC. Translation: CASSPTGGETQYF.

Only a few counts were recorded for this clone. V and J are TRBV7-9 and TRBJ2-5, with TRBD1 matching 10 bases. The CDR3 sequence is 14 residues long. V gave up 6 bases and J gave up 5 bases; unmatched junction bases: 6. Germline-derived CDR1 and CDR2 are SEHNR and FQNEAQ (reference sequence). CDR3 in amino acids: CASRETGGRETQYF. CDR3 nucleotides: TGTGCCAGCAGGGAGACAGGGGGCAGGGAGACCCAGTACTTC.

This clone was observed a few times. The chain couples TRBV28 to TRBJ1-5, with a weak D call TRBD1 (6 bases). The CDR3 extends over 12 amino acids. CDR1 and CDR2 from the germline V gene are MDHEN and SYDVKM. V gave up 8 bases and J gave up 1 base, with 6 bases separating them. In DNA form, the CDR3 reads TGTGCCAGCCAGGGGAGCAATCAGCCCCAGCATTTT. Translation: CASQGSNQPQHF.

The sample holds many counts of this clone. DNA of the CDR3: TGTGCCAGCAGCGACCTTGGGACAGGACCAAACATTCAGTACTTC. Amino acid sequence: CASSDLGTGPNIQYF. The chain links TRBV11-2 to TRBJ2-4; 8 nucleotides agree with TRBD1. This CDR3 contains 15 residues. The germline CDR1 and CDR2 sequences are SGHAT and FQNNGV. V was clipped by 5 bases and J by 6 bases; unmatched bases: 9.

This clone was recorded at least ten times. The J gene is TRBJ1-1, the V gene TRBV29-1; 8 bases align to TRBD1. The germline V gene encodes CDR1 SQVTM and CDR2 ANQGSEA. This CDR3 has 13 amino acids. CDR3 coding DNA: TGCAGTGGTTCGGACAGGGTGAACACTGAAGCTTTCTTT. Its protein is CSGSDRVNTEAFF.